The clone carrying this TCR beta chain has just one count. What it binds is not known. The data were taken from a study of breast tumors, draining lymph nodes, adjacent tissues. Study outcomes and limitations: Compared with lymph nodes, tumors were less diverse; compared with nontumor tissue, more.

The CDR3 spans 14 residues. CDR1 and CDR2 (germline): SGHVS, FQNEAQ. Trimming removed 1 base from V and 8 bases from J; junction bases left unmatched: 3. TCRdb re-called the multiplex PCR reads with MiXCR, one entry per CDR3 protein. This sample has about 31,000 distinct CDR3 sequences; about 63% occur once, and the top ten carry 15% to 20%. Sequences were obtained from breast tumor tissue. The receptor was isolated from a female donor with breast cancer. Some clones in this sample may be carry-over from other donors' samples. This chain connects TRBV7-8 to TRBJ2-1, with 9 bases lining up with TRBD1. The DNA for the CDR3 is TGTGCCAGCAGCTTAGGGACAGGGGCCGATGAGCAGTTCTTC. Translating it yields CASSLGTGADEQFF.